This TCR beta chain stems from a study of blood T cell repertoires in COVID-19. Assay: immunoSEQ multiplex PCR; the TCRdb copy retains only in-frame clones and omits some. The sample lists approximately 430,000 clones, 70% to 90% occurring once. The CDR3 has 13 amino acids. The sample comprised peripheral blood. The chain couples TRBV21-1 to TRBJ2-7; the D call of TRBD2 is as the table states it, not checked on the DNA. TRBV21-1 is annotated as a pseudogene. This clonotype was obtained from a woman in her 30s with active or convalescent COVID-19. The DNA for the CDR3 is TGTGCCGGTCGACTAGCGGGAGGCCACGAGCAGTACTTC. This encodes CAGRLAGGHEQYF.